This TCR beta chain was obtained from a study of shared clonotypes between healthy human individuals. Across the whole study: Each donor's CD8 memory used one plate, CD8 naive two, each CD4 subset three.

V dropped 2 bases and J dropped 4 bases, with 12 bases sitting between them. This CDR3 is built from 13 residues. Germline-derived CDR1 and CDR2 are GTSNPN and SVGIG (reference sequence). This table comes from immunoSEQ multiplex PCR, and its TCRdb copy is limited to in-frame clones, with some not included. The sample consists of about 680,000 clones, roughly 70% of them appearing once. Sample: memory CD4+ T cells sorted from blood. The sample's subset: CD45RA-negative fraction. This clonotype was sampled from a woman in her thirties in good health. The rearrangement joins TRBV30 to TRBJ2-7, with D possibly matching TRBD1 (6 bases). CDR3 sequence reads: CAWSLQGPYEQYF. The CDR3 bases are TGTGCCTGGAGTCTTCAGGGGCCATACGAGCAGTACTTC. Based on the CDR3 plus reference TRBV30 and TRBJ2-7, the full variable domain is SQTIHQWPATLVQPVGSPLSLECTVEGTSNPNLYWYRQAAGRGLQLLFYSVGIGQISSEVPQNLSASRPQDRQFILSSKKLLLSDSGFYLCAWSLQGPYEQYFGPGTRLTVT.